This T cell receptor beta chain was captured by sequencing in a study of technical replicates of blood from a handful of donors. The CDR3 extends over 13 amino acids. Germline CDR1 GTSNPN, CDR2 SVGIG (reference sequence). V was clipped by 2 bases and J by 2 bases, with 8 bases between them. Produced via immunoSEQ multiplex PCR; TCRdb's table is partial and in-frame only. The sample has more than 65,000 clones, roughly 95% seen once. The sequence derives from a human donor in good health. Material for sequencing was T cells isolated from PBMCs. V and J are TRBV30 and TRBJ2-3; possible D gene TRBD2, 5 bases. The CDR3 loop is CAWSRLFTDTQYF. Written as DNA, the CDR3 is TGTGCCTGGAGTCGACTATTCACAGATACGCAGTATTTT. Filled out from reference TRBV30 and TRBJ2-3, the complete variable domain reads SQTIHQWPATLVQPVGSPLSLECTVEGTSNPNLYWYRQAAGRGLQLLFYSVGIGQISSEVPQNLSASRPQDRQFILSSKKLLLSDSGFYLCAWSRLFTDTQYFGPGTRLTVL.